These T cell receptor beta chains were read from a single sample in a study of T-cell reconstitution after alpha-beta-depleted transplantation in children. One entry per CDR3 protein, called by TCRdb with MiXCR from the PCR reads. The table includes around 490,000 distinct CDR3 sequences, about an eighth detected once. The sample in question was PBMCs, mostly from graft donor cells, obtained 180 days after TCRalphabeta/CD19-depleted stem cell transplant. These receptors all come from a female patient aged 2-9 years who had a stem cell transplant for aplastic anemia, so the T cells may come from the graft donor. CDR3s include the opening cysteine and the closing phenylalanine or tryptophan. The listing skips clone size in some rows; elsewhere it reads once, few, many or a size class.

V: TRBV9
size: few
J: TRBJ2-3
CDR3: CASAPRDRGFTDTQYF

V: TRBV6-4
size: few
J: TRBJ1-1
CDR3: CASSDRTGLYTEAFF

V: TRBV9
size: few
J: TRBJ2-1
CDR3: CASSIQGGGRTYNEQFF

V: TRBV7-8
size: .
J: TRBJ2-7
CDR3: CASSLGLAGLFYEQYF

V: TRBV5-1
size: .
J: TRBJ2-7
CDR3: CASSLAVAPPRGEQYF

V: TRBV5-6
size: few
J: TRBJ2-2
CDR3: CASSFKTVTGGELFF

V: TRBV7-2
size: few
J: TRBJ2-3
CDR3: CASGSSGREADTQYF

V: TRBV7-2
size: few
J: TRBJ2-1
CDR3: CASSCGVWCNEQFF

V: TRBV3-1
size: few
J: TRBJ1-2
CDR3: CASSQDGRIRGYTF

V: TRBV12-3/TRBV12-4
size: few
J: TRBJ1-2
CDR3: CASSARGGGYTF

V: TRBV20-1
size: .
J: TRBJ2-3
CDR3: CSASRGLRSDTQYF

V: TRBV28
size: many
J: TRBJ2-3
CDR3: CASTLAGVRAPDTQYF

V: TRBV27
size: .
J: TRBJ1-2
CDR3: CASSLVRDNYGYTF

V: TRBV6-1
size: few
J: TRBJ2-2
CDR3: CASSLGTFGELFF

V: TRBV20-1
size: many
J: TRBJ1-3
CDR3: CSARDSSPTGYGNTIYF

V: TRBV19
size: .
J: TRBJ1-2
CDR3: CASSTDLAVGGYTF

V: TRBV15
size: few
J: TRBJ2-3
CDR3: CATSRILQSLFTDTQYF

V: TRBV4-3
size: few
J: TRBJ2-5
CDR3: CASSQGSVSLAGETQYF

V: TRBV11-2
size: .
J: TRBJ2-2
CDR3: CASTSLRTTGELFF

V: TRBV6-2/TRBV6-3
size: few
J: TRBJ1-1
CDR3: CASSRGRTEAFF

V: TRBV7-8
size: few
J: TRBJ1-1
CDR3: CASSLEGGIRLGEAFF

V: TRBV12-3/TRBV12-4
size: .
J: TRBJ1-2
CDR3: CASRYRINYGYTF

V: TRBV2
size: many
J: TRBJ2-2
CDR3: CARSGRGTGELFF

V: TRBV29-1
size: few
J: TRBJ2-3
CDR3: CSGIKRDTQYF

V: TRBV24-1
size: .
J: TRBJ1-1
CDR3: CATAAGTGVSEAFF

V: TRBV15
size: .
J: TRBJ1-2
CDR3: CATSRGTGGNLHGYTF

V: TRBV5-1
size: many
J: TRBJ2-7
CDR3: CASSIQGYEQYF

V: TRBV28
size: few
J: TRBJ1-5
CDR3: CASSSLLRVRQPQHF

V: TRBV20-1
size: .
J: TRBJ2-5
CDR3: CSASRRFAELAGAGETQYF

V: TRBV7-9
size: .
J: TRBJ1-1
CDR3: CASSSSGGQMNTEAFF

V: TRBV11-2
size: .
J: TRBJ2-1
CDR3: CASSISGLAGGSPSYNEQFF

V: TRBV7-2
size: .
J: TRBJ2-3
CDR3: CASSLGSHGGDTQYF

V: TRBV5-1
size: .
J: TRBJ2-2
CDR3: CASSLVGLAGAGELFF

V: TRBV15
size: few
J: TRBJ2-7
CDR3: CATSAVWTSGPYEQYF

V: TRBV3-1
size: .
J: TRBJ2-7
CDR3: CACSRLRGKGLATTYEQYF

V: TRBV4-3
size: few
J: TRBJ2-2
CDR3: CASSQEGQLGTGELFF

V: TRBV28
size: few
J: TRBJ2-7
CDR3: CASENGGASYEQYF

V: TRBV12-3/TRBV12-4
size: many
J: TRBJ2-2
CDR3: CASSLPLGTKNTGELFF

V: TRBV7-2
size: .
J: TRBJ2-5
CDR3: CASSSASGSMGETQYF

V: TRBV7-6
size: few
J: TRBJ2-3
CDR3: CASSFAPGLAGGPSTDTQYF

V: TRBV27
size: few
J: TRBJ2-2
CDR3: CASTPFANTGELFF

V: TRBV6-2/TRBV6-3
size: .
J: TRBJ2-4
CDR3: CASSFGGIAKNIQYF

V: TRBV6-1
size: .
J: TRBJ1-5
CDR3: CASSTDRGTNQPQHF

V: TRBV5-8
size: .
J: TRBJ1-5
CDR3: CASSWGKGGGQPQHF

V: TRBV24-1
size: .
J: TRBJ2-1
CDR3: CATSDVGLAGSEQFF

V: TRBV28
size: .
J: TRBJ2-1
CDR3: CASSLKTGSDNEQFF

V: TRBV3-1
size: few
J: TRBJ1-2
CDR3: CASSQRATGGGYGYTF

V: TRBV4-3
size: .
J: TRBJ1-2
CDR3: CASSQVGRSYTF

V: TRBV20-1
size: .
J: TRBJ2-1
CDR3: CSARGLGESREQFF

V: TRBV5-1
size: many
J: TRBJ2-1
CDR3: CASRASGSYNEQFF

V: TRBV15
size: many
J: TRBJ2-4
CDR3: CATTLAGKAKNIQYF

V: TRBV5-1
size: .
J: TRBJ1-2
CDR3: CASSLGRDPYGYTF

V: TRBV28
size: .
J: TRBJ2-5
CDR3: CASSLWFREAETQYF

V: TRBV7-2
size: many
J: TRBJ2-3
CDR3: CASSLRQGATDTQYF

V: TRBV6-5
size: .
J: TRBJ2-1
CDR3: CASSYVSGRGDEQFF

V: TRBV11-2
size: few
J: TRBJ2-2
CDR3: CASSPPGLAGGPGTGELFF

V: TRBV20-1
size: many
J: TRBJ2-7
CDR3: CSATPGTQYEQYF

V: TRBV5-1
size: few
J: TRBJ2-3
CDR3: CASSLALAGGGTDTQYF

V: TRBV12-5
size: few
J: TRBJ2-1
CDR3: CASGRGKNEQFF

V: TRBV11-2
size: few
J: TRBJ2-3
CDR3: CASSFRQGNGTDTQYF